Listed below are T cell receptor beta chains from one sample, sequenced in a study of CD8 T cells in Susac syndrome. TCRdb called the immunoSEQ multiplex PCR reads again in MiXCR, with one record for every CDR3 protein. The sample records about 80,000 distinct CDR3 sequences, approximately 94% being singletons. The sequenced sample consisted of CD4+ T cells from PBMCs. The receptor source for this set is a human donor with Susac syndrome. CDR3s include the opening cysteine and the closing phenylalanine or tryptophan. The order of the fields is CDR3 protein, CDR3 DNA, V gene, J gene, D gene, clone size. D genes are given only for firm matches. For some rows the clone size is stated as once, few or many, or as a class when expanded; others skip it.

CDR3: CASSTRSGANVLTF; DNA: TGTGCCAGCAGTACTCGCTCTGGGGCCAACGTCCTGACTTTC; V: TRBV28; J: TRBJ2-6; D: NA; size: NA
CDR3: CASSPRGTSGRPYNEQFF; DNA: TGTGCCAGCAGTCCCAGGGGGACTAGCGGGAGACCCTACAATGAGCAGTTCTTC; V: TRBV27; J: TRBJ2-1; D: TRBD2; size: NA
CDR3: CSASEGGAFF; DNA: TGCAGTGCGAGTGAGGGGGGAGCTTTCTTT; V: TRBV20-1; J: TRBJ1-1; D: NA; size: NA
CDR3: CSAIRGVAGNTDTQYF; DNA: TGCAGTGCTATTCGGGGTGTGGCGGGAAACACAGATACGCAGTATTTT; V: TRBV20-1; J: TRBJ2-3; D: NA; size: NA
CDR3: CASSPDRGADTQYF; DNA: TGTGCCAGCAGCCCAGACAGGGGAGCAGATACGCAGTATTTT; V: TRBV11-2; J: TRBJ2-3; D: TRBD1; size: few
CDR3: CSARDPSNGMNTEAFF; DNA: TGCAGTGCTAGAGATCCGTCGAATGGGATGAACACTGAAGCTTTCTTT; V: TRBV20-1; J: TRBJ1-1; D: NA; size: NA
CDR3: CASIARGRGTGANVLTF; DNA: TGTGCCAGCATCGCCCGGGGCAGGGGGACTGGGGCCAACGTCCTGACTTTC; V: TRBV6-1; J: TRBJ2-6; D: TRBD1; size: NA
CDR3: CASSSTATNEKLFF; DNA: TGCGCCAGCAGCTCCACCGCAACTAATGAAAAACTGTTTTTT; V: TRBV5-1; J: TRBJ1-4; D: NA; size: NA
CDR3: CASSSAGRDTQYF; DNA: TGCGCCAGCAGCTCGGCGGGGCGGGATACGCAGTATTTT; V: TRBV5-1; J: TRBJ2-3; D: NA; size: few
CDR3: CASRPESGANVLTF; DNA: TGTGCCAGCAGGCCGGAATCTGGGGCCAACGTCCTGACTTTC; V: TRBV18; J: TRBJ2-6; D: NA; size: NA
CDR3: CASSPGQGRGETQYF; DNA: TGTGCCAGCAGTCCGGGACAGGGGAGGGGAGAGACCCAGTACTTC; V: TRBV27; J: TRBJ2-5; D: TRBD1; size: NA
CDR3: CASSRPGRYYEQYF; DNA: TGTGCCAGTAGCAGACCGGGACGGTACTACGAGCAGTACTTC; V: TRBV19; J: TRBJ2-7; D: NA; size: NA
CDR3: CASSQVQIPETQYF; DNA: TGTGCCAGCAGCCAAGTGCAGATACCAGAGACCCAGTACTTC; V: TRBV14; J: TRBJ2-5; D: NA; size: NA
CDR3: CASSGVGRRRVQETQYF; DNA: TGTGCCAGTAGTGGGGTAGGGCGAAGACGGGTTCAGGAGACCCAGTACTTC; V: TRBV19; J: TRBJ2-5; D: NA; size: NA
CDR3: CASSNSGASYNEQFF; DNA: TGTGCCAGCAGTAATAGCGGGGCGTCCTACAATGAGCAGTTCTTC; V: TRBV12-3/TRBV12-4; J: TRBJ2-1; D: TRBD2; size: NA
CDR3: CASSPQGQRIYNEQFF; DNA: TGTGCCAGCTCACCACAAGGACAGCGGATTTACAATGAGCAGTTCTTC; V: TRBV18; J: TRBJ2-1; D: NA; size: NA
CDR3: CASSSWGTEAFF; DNA: TGTGCCAGCAGCTCGTGGGGCACTGAAGCTTTCTTT; V: TRBV6-5; J: TRBJ1-1; D: NA; size: NA
CDR3: CASSSPGGAETQYF; DNA: TGTGCCAGCAGTTCCCCGGGTGGTGCGGAGACCCAGTACTTC; V: TRBV28; J: TRBJ2-5; D: NA; size: few
CDR3: CASSSPGTQKNIQYF; DNA: TGTGCCAGCAGTTCCCCCGGGACACAGAAAAACATTCAGTACTTC; V: TRBV28; J: TRBJ2-4; D: NA; size: NA
CDR3: CASGSSGGPYEQFF; DNA: TGTGCTAGTGGTTCCTCGGGGGGCCCATATGAGCAGTTCTTC; V: TRBV12-5; J: TRBJ2-1; D: NA; size: NA
CDR3: CASSTRQGVYNEQFF; DNA: TGTGCCAGCAGCACCCGACAGGGGGTCTACAATGAGCAGTTCTTC; V: TRBV3-1; J: TRBJ2-1; D: TRBD1; size: NA
CDR3: CASSLMVVLGRGTQYF; DNA: TGTGCCAGCAGCTTAATGGTAGTCCTGGGTCGAGGGACCCAGTACTTC; V: TRBV7-2; J: TRBJ2-5; D: NA; size: NA
CDR3: CASRALQGPLGEAFF; DNA: TGTGCCAGCAGGGCCCTACAGGGGCCGCTTGGAGAAGCTTTCTTT; V: TRBV12-3/TRBV12-4; J: TRBJ1-1; D: TRBD1; size: NA
CDR3: CASSLGPGPTSGANVLTF; DNA: TGTGCCAGCAGCTTAGGACCGGGGCCTACATCTGGGGCCAACGTCCTGACTTTC; V: TRBV11-1; J: TRBJ2-6; D: NA; size: once
CDR3: CASSVRQQNTGELFF; DNA: TGTGCCAGCAGCGTACGACAGCAGAACACCGGGGAGCTGTTTTTT; V: TRBV4-2; J: TRBJ2-2; D: NA; size: NA
CDR3: CASSLGGPTYNEQFF; DNA: TGTGCCAGCAGCTTAGGCGGGCCAACCTACAATGAGCAGTTCTTC; V: TRBV7-2; J: TRBJ2-1; D: NA; size: few
CDR3: CASSKRGDRDYEQYF; DNA: TGTGCCAGCAGCAAAAGAGGGGACAGGGACTACGAGCAGTACTTC; V: TRBV9; J: TRBJ2-7; D: TRBD1; size: NA
CDR3: CASSQDQSTRTYLYEQYF; DNA: TGTGCCAGCAGCCAAGATCAATCCACCAGGACCTATCTTTACGAGCAGTACTTC; V: TRBV4-2; J: TRBJ2-7; D: NA; size: NA
CDR3: CASSSRGTQYF; DNA: TGTGCCAGCAGTTCACGAGGGACCCAGTACTTC; V: TRBV27; J: TRBJ2-5; D: NA; size: NA
CDR3: CASSPRATQETQYF; DNA: TGCGCCAGCAGCCCCAGGGCCACCCAAGAGACCCAGTACTTC; V: TRBV4-3; J: TRBJ2-5; D: NA; size: NA
CDR3: CATSTPGSPYYGYTF; DNA: TGTGCCACCAGTACCCCTGGTAGCCCTTACTATGGCTACACCTTC; V: TRBV24-1; J: TRBJ1-2; D: NA; size: NA
CDR3: CASSTPHRGGRDTEAFF; DNA: TGTGCCAGTAGTACCCCTCACCGGGGGGGGAGGGACACTGAAGCTTTCTTT; V: TRBV19; J: TRBJ1-1; D: NA; size: NA
CDR3: CASSLVSLAGGLNNEQFF; DNA: TGTGCCAGCAGCTTAGTGTCCCTAGCGGGAGGACTAAACAATGAGCAGTTCTTC; V: TRBV11-3; J: TRBJ2-1; D: TRBD2; size: medium-sized
CDR3: CASSYSGTQSYEQYF; DNA: TGTGCCAGCAGTTACTCAGGCACCCAGAGTTACGAGCAGTACTTC; V: TRBV6-2/TRBV6-3; J: TRBJ2-7; D: NA; size: NA
CDR3: CASSFREDYGYTF; DNA: TGTGCCAGCAGCTTCAGGGAAGACTATGGCTACACCTTC; V: TRBV12-3/TRBV12-4; J: TRBJ1-2; D: NA; size: NA
CDR3: CASSQPRDRGETQYF; DNA: TGCGCCAGCAGCCAACCCCGGGACAGGGGGGAGACCCAGTACTTC; V: TRBV4-1; J: TRBJ2-5; D: TRBD1; size: NA
CDR3: CASSAGYLAKNIQYF; DNA: TGTGCCAGCAGCGCAGGGTACCTAGCCAAAAACATTCAGTACTTC; V: TRBV5-8; J: TRBJ2-4; D: NA; size: NA
CDR3: CASNLGQGAYNEQFF; DNA: TGTGCCAGCAACCTGGGACAGGGAGCTTACAATGAGCAGTTCTTC; V: TRBV9; J: TRBJ2-1; D: TRBD1; size: NA
CDR3: CASSIPTSGGSNEQFF; DNA: TGTGCCAGCAGCATCCCGACTAGCGGGGGGTCCAATGAGCAGTTCTTC; V: TRBV7-2; J: TRBJ2-1; D: TRBD2; size: NA
CDR3: CAISESMGNTEAFF; DNA: TGTGCCATCAGTGAGTCGATGGGGAACACTGAAGCTTTCTTT; V: TRBV10-3; J: TRBJ1-1; D: NA; size: NA
CDR3: CASSGGQGFADTQYF; DNA: TGCGCCAGCAGCGGGGGACAGGGTTTTGCAGATACGCAGTATTTT; V: TRBV5-1; J: TRBJ2-3; D: TRBD1; size: NA
CDR3: CASRERGMNTEAFF; DNA: TGTGCCAGCAGGGAAAGGGGCATGAACACTGAAGCTTTCTTT; V: TRBV2; J: TRBJ1-1; D: NA; size: NA
CDR3: CASSLQAVYTEAFF; DNA: TGTGCCAGCAGCTTACAGGCCGTATACACTGAAGCTTTCTTT; V: TRBV7-9; J: TRBJ1-1; D: NA; size: NA
CDR3: CASSSSGTGSSGANVLTF; DNA: TGCGCCAGCAGCTCCTCCGGGACAGGGAGCTCTGGGGCCAACGTCCTGACTTTC; V: TRBV5-1; J: TRBJ2-6; D: TRBD1; size: NA
CDR3: CSVELAQPGAFF; DNA: TGCAGCGTTGAACTTGCCCAGCCTGGGGCTTTCTTT; V: TRBV29-1; J: TRBJ1-1; D: NA; size: NA
CDR3: CASSLVLVGGPTGELFF; DNA: TGTGCCAGCAGTTTAGTCTTGGTGGGGGGCCCCACCGGGGAGCTGTTTTTT; V: TRBV12-3/TRBV12-4; J: TRBJ2-2; D: NA; size: NA
CDR3: CASSLGPSGSDEQFF; DNA: TGCGCCAGCAGCTTGGGTCCTAGCGGGAGCGATGAGCAGTTCTTC; V: TRBV5-1; J: TRBJ2-1; D: TRBD2; size: once
CDR3: CASKESPSYEQYF; DNA: TGTGCCAGCAAGGAGAGTCCCTCCTACGAGCAGTACTTC; V: TRBV28; J: TRBJ2-7; D: NA; size: NA
CDR3: CSATPGGNVNEQYF; DNA: TGCAGTGCCACTCCGGGGGGAAACGTCAACGAGCAGTACTTC; V: TRBV20-1; J: TRBJ2-7; D: TRBD2; size: NA
CDR3: CASSSWTSGMNEQFF; DNA: TGTGCCAGCAGCTCTTGGACTAGCGGGATGAATGAGCAGTTCTTC; V: TRBV13; J: TRBJ2-1; D: TRBD2; size: NA
CDR3: CASSGGQEEKLFF; DNA: TGTGCCAGCAGTGGGGGACAAGAGGAAAAACTGTTTTTT; V: TRBV28; J: TRBJ1-4; D: NA; size: NA
CDR3: CASSPIGRSGANVLTF; DNA: TGTGCCAGCAGTCCCATCGGTCGCTCTGGGGCCAACGTCCTGACTTTC; V: TRBV6-2/TRBV6-3; J: TRBJ2-6; D: NA; size: NA
CDR3: CASSLLGEAFF; DNA: TGTGCCAGCAGCCTCCTGGGAGAAGCTTTCTTT; V: TRBV7-9; J: TRBJ1-1; D: NA; size: NA
CDR3: CASSPDRVETQYF; DNA: TGTGCCAGCAGCCCCGACAGGGTTGAGACCCAGTACTTC; V: TRBV5-8; J: TRBJ2-5; D: TRBD1; size: NA
CDR3: CSAAGGVLNEQFF; DNA: TGCAGTGCAGCCGGGGGGGTACTCAATGAGCAGTTCTTC; V: TRBV20-1; J: TRBJ2-1; D: TRBD2; size: NA